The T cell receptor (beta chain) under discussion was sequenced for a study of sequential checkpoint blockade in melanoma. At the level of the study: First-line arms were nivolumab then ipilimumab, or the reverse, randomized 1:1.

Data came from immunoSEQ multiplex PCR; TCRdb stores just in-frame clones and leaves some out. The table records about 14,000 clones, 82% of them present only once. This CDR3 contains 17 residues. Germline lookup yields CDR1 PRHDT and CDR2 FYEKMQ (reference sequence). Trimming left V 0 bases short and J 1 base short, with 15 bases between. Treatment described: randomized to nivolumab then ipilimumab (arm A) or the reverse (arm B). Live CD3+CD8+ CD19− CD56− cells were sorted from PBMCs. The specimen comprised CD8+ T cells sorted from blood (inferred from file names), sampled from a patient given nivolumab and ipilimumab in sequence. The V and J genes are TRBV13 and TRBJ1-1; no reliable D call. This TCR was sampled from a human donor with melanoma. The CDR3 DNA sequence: TGTGCCAGCAGCTTAGGCCGTGGGCCCCAACGGAACACTGAAGCTTTCTTT. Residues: CASSLGRGPQRNTEAFF.